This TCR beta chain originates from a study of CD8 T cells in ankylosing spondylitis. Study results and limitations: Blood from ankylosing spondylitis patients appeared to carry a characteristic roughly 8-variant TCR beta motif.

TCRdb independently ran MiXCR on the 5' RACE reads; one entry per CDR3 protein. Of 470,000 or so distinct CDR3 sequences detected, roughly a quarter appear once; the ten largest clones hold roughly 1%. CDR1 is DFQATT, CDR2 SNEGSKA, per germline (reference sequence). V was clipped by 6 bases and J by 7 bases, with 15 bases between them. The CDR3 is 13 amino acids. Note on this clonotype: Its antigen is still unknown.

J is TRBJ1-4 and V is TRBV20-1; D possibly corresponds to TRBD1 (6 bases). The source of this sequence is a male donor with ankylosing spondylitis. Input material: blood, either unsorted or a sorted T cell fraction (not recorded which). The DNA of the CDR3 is TGCAGTGCCAACAGGGTTTTGAGTGAAAAACTGTTTTTT. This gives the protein CSANRVLSEKLFF.